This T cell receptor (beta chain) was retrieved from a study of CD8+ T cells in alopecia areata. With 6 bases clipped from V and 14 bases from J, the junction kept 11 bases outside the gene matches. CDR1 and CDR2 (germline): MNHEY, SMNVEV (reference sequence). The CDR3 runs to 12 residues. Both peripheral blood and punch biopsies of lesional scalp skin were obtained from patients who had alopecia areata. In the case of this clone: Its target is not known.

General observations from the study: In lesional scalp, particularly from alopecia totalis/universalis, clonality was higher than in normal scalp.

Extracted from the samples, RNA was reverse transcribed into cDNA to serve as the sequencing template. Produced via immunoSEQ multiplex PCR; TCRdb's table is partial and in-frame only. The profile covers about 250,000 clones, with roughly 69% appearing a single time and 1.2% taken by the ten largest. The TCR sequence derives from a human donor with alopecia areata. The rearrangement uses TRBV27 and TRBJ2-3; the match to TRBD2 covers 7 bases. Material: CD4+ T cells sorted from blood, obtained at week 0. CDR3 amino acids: CASSLSGAAWYF. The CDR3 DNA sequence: TGTGCCAGCAGCCTCAGCGGGGCGGCCTGGTATTTT.